This TCR beta chain is from a study of blood T cell repertoires in COVID-19 (dated by TCRdb to the early 2020s). In the study overall: Samples from collaborators originated in the United States, Italy and Spain and spanned both the acute and convalescent phases of COVID-19. Sample metadata almost always included a de-identified subject ID, COVID-19 status, age in years and sex. The material from the prospective study consisted of cDNA or gDNA derived from T cells, B-cell-depleted T cells, or PBMCs. The samples were drawn from the first 160 participants of the ongoing ImmuneRACE study and from more than 1,000 subjects provided by 6 global collaborators. Where HLA class I and class II types were available, the types were taken from metadata supplied by the sample provider, not from assay-based typing. The repertoires were released in a freely available public database intended as a resource for research on the immune response to SARS-CoV-2. Deeply sampled blood TCRbeta repertoires from subjects exposed to, actively infected with, or recovered from COVID-19 were included in the dataset.

This clone was seen just once. The target of this receptor is not known. No quality values exist for individual bases; no much larger clone is one base distant. Results the study describes overall, beyond this receptor: Clinical and demographic metadata were provided uncurated, with the amount varying by source and participant.

V sheds 7 bases and J sheds 7 bases, leaving 10 bases between their ends. Taken from cysteine to phenylalanine, the CDR3 has 11 residues. Only the CDR3 region is kept as DNA, spanning 33 bases read in frame from base 1. The germline V gene gives CDR1 as MNHEY and CDR2 as SVGAGI. The immunoSEQ Assay, a bias-controlled multiplex PCR, was used to amplify TCRbeta CDR3 regions from genomic DNA. Per the original workflow: The number of nucleated cells in each sample was estimated from the amplification of reference gene primers within the assay. To quantify the absolute abundance of each unique TCRbeta CDR3 rearrangement, sequence reads were collapsed and filtered. For each sample, productive Simpson clonality was calculated by taking the square root of Simpson's diversity index across productive rearrangements. Held by TCRdb, this immuneACCESS table contains in-frame sequences only and omits some clones. Under half of the omission traces to an unresolved V gene where checked; the cause of the rest is unknown. V, J and clone size were drawn from that table, and D and trimming were deduced from the DNA. The sample contains under 95,000 clones, approximately 93% of them found a single time. Just over 2.5% of the sample goes to the ten largest clones.

In Seattle, one collaborating source enrolled patients while the infection was active and tracked those patients longitudinally over the course of disease. Each collaborating institution followed its own protocols to collect whole blood in K2EDTA tubes. Collaborator samples were shipped for TCRbeta analysis as frozen whole blood, isolated PBMCs, or DNA extracted from either sample type. This chain is built from TRBV6-5 and TRBJ1-2, with a tentative D gene TRBD1 over 6 matching bases. The source material was peripheral blood. The clonotype comes from a man between 50 and 59 years old with COVID-19, enrolled during active disease. The DNA sequence reads TGTGCCAGCAAGGCAGGGGCTGGCTACACCTTC. This is translated as CASKAGAGYTF.